This is a list of T cell receptor beta chains from one sample in a study of T cells in narcolepsy. This table comes from immunoSEQ multiplex PCR, and its TCRdb copy is limited to in-frame clones, with some not included. The sample holds under 35,000 clones; about 87% are singletons and the top ten take approximately 1%. The source material was memory (CD45RA-) CD4+ T cells from blood. These receptors came from a human donor in good health. CDR3s leave out the opening cysteine and the closing phenylalanine or tryptophan. The order of the fields is V gene, J gene, CDR3 protein.

V: TRBV30
J: TRBJ2-2
CDR3: AWSKGTTGELF

V: TRBV18
J: TRBJ2-5
CDR3: ASSQELKETQY

V: TRBV18
J: TRBJ1-2
CDR3: ASSPRQDLYGYT

V: TRBV28
J: TRBJ1-1
CDR3: ASSLPRLNTEAF

V: TRBV12-5
J: TRBJ2-3
CDR3: ASGLGSVGSTDTQY

V: TRBV6-5
J: TRBJ1-2
CDR3: ASSRDRGLDGYT

V: TRBV6-1
J: TRBJ2-7
CDR3: ATLTGGPYEQY

V: TRBV6-1
J: TRBJ2-5
CDR3: ASSEAALRTQY

V: TRBV28
J: TRBJ2-7
CDR3: ASSLWDPGQSSYEQY

V: TRBV28
J: TRBJ1-2
CDR3: ASSFGQTNYGYT

V: TRBV27
J: TRBJ2-7
CDR3: ASSFGAGDEQY

V: TRBV21-1
J: TRBJ1-6
CDR3: ASSKEGDRGSPLH

V: TRBV19
J: TRBJ2-1
CDR3: ASSIDPRWKQF

V: TRBV6-6
J: TRBJ2-2
CDR3: ASSQGATTGELF

V: TRBV19
J: TRBJ2-7
CDR3: ASKARGGYEQY

V: TRBV7-3
J: TRBJ1-6
CDR3: ASSLGEYNSPLH

V: TRBV29-1
J: TRBJ2-4
CDR3: SVSASGAKNIQY

V: TRBV9
J: TRBJ2-6
CDR3: ASSVVTSGVSGANVLT

V: TRBV19
J: TRBJ2-6
CDR3: ASREGQGTGANVLT

V: TRBV19
J: TRBJ1-2
CDR3: ASTPGQSYGYT

V: TRBV27
J: TRBJ2-7
CDR3: ASAGKRASSYEQY

V: TRBV10-3
J: TRBJ1-4
CDR3: AISEGAREKLF

V: TRBV5-5
J: TRBJ2-7
CDR3: ASSFSFYEQY

V: TRBV28
J: TRBJ2-7
CDR3: ASSGAQKLYEQY

V: TRBV27
J: TRBJ2-2
CDR3: ASRVQGRATGELF

V: TRBV29-1
J: TRBJ1-1
CDR3: SVVLQGKPEAF

V: TRBV30
J: TRBJ2-3
CDR3: AWRITASTDTQY

V: TRBV7-2
J: NA
CDR3: ASSLVVGASYEQY

V: TRBV7-7
J: TRBJ2-3
CDR3: ASSPAGGTDTQY

V: TRBV7-3
J: TRBJ1-1
CDR3: ASRRSHFMNTEAF

V: TRBV6-6
J: TRBJ1-6
CDR3: ASKLAGGSYNSPLH

V: TRBV7-3
J: TRBJ2-2
CDR3: ASSLTGYTGELF

V: TRBV7-2
J: TRBJ1-2
CDR3: ASSLDAGVVGGYT